These 32 T cell receptor beta chains share one sample of origin, sequenced in a study of identical twins. One entry per CDR3 protein results from TCRdb running MiXCR on the 5' RACE reads. The data show more than 600,000 distinct CDR3 sequences, 15% to 20% seen once. This sample was also put to use in a study of T cells expressing NK-cell markers.

The sequenced sample was PBMCs. These receptors were taken from a woman aged 18-29 years in good health.

The chain combines TRBV29-1 with TRBJ2-1; 9 bases match TRBD2. The CDR3 is made up of 12 amino acids. V lost 6 bases, J lost 8 bases, and 5 bases stayed unmatched. Germline loops: CDR1 SQVTM, CDR2 ANQGSEA. The CDR3 DNA reads TGCAGCGTACTTAGCGGGGGCTATGAGCAGTTCTTC. It translates to CSVLSGGYEQFF.

This clonotype was observed a handful of times. The chain employs TRBV6-5 and TRBJ2-7, with 9 bases identical to TRBD1. Germline assignment: CDR1 MNHEY and CDR2 SVGAGI. CDR3 length: 15 residues. V lost 7 bases, J lost 7 bases, and 14 bases stayed unmatched. The CDR3 DNA is TGTGCCAGCACTCTATCGACAGGGGGGACTAAAGAGCAGTACTTC. Translated, it gives CASTLSTGGTKEQYF.

The chain employs TRBV10-3 and TRBJ2-3; 7 bases are shared with TRBD2. V shed 11 bases and J 1 base; nucleotides not matched to a gene: 6. Germline V lookup: CDR1 ENHRY, CDR2 SYGVKD. The CDR3 has 13 amino acids. The CDR3 region has the DNA TGTGCCGTCCGGGACTACCGCACAGATACGCAGTATTTT. Encoded protein: CAVRDYRTDTQYF.

J is TRBJ1-4 and V is TRBV7-9, with D tentatively TRBD1 (6 bases). The ends were cut back, 5 bases at V and 5 bases at J, with 12 bases in the middle. This CDR3 has 14 amino acids. CDR1 SEHNR and CDR2 FQNEAQ come from the germline V gene (reference sequence). The CDR3 is CASSPGGRNEKLFF. CDR3 DNA sequence: TGTGCCAGCAGCCCGGGGGGCCGAAATGAAAAACTGTTTTTT.

The chain carries TRBV6-1 and TRBJ2-1; 10 bases align to TRBD1. The length of the CDR3 is 15 residues. The trim removed 6 bases at V and 4 bases at J, leaving 6 bases unmatched. Germline V gene data show CDR1 as MNHNS and CDR2 as SASEGT. The CDR3 region has the DNA TGTGCCAGCAGATCTTCGGGACAGGGGTACAATGAGCAGTTCTTC. Residues: CASRSSGQGYNEQFF.

The CDR3 region has the DNA TGTGCCAGCAGCTTAGATGCTAGTAGGTACGAGCAGTACTTC. It codes for CASSLDASRYEQYF. The V call is TRBV7-2, the J call TRBJ2-7, with D hard to call. CDR3 length: 14 residues. CDR1 SGHTA and CDR2 FQGNSA come from the germline V gene. Trimming stripped 1 base from V and 4 bases from J, with 11 bases between.

This chain links TRBV12-3 or TRBV12-4 with TRBJ1-2; D is undetermined. The CDR3 runs 14 residues. Deletions cut 6 bases from V and 3 bases from J, with 14 bases between. The CDR3 region is CASRESSSDYGYTF. In DNA, the CDR3 is TGTGCCAGCAGGGAATCCAGCTCTGACTATGGCTACACCTTC.

The chain uses TRBV7-9 and TRBJ2-1, with 7 nucleotides matching TRBD2. Per the germline V gene, CDR1 is SEHNR and CDR2 is FQNEAQ (reference sequence). Trimming cost V 5 bases and J 8 bases; bases outside gene matches: 18. The CDR3 runs 17 residues. CDR3 region: CASSSGLESSPRDEQFF. The CDR3 nucleotides read TGTGCCAGCAGCAGCGGACTAGAGAGTTCCCCCAGGGATGAGCAGTTCTTC.

Only one count was recorded for this clonotype. The rearrangement joins TRBV5-1 to TRBJ2-7; 7 nucleotides match TRBD1. Germline values: CDR1 SGHRS, CDR2 YFSETQ. The CDR3 consists of 13 residues. Unmatched junction bases numbered 8, after V lost 6 bases and J lost 5 bases. The CDR3, as DNA: TGCGCCAGCACCCGACAGGGTTCCCACGAGCAGTACTTC. Protein sequence: CASTRQGSHEQYF.

This clonotype has just a few counts. V usage is TRBV12-3 or TRBV12-4 and J usage is TRBJ2-7; perhaps D is TRBD1 or TRBD2 (6 bases each). Trimming cost V 0 bases and J 6 bases, with 12 bases left between them. The CDR3 has 14 amino acids. CDR3 nucleotides: TGTGCCAGCAGTTTAGCGGGGGGCGGCTTCGAGCAGTACTTC. This codes for CASSLAGGGFEQYF.

In its sample, this clonotype was seen a few times. The chain uses TRBV9 and TRBJ2-6; D unresolved. CDR3 length: 14 amino acids. V was shortened by 0 bases and J by 3 bases, with 4 bases between the two germline ends. From germline, CDR1 is SGDLS and CDR2 YYNGEE. The CDR3 spells CASSVVGGANVLTF. For the CDR3, the DNA is TGTGCCAGCAGCGTAGTAGGTGGGGCCAACGTCCTGACTTTC.

This clonotype was observed a handful of times. The rearrangement uses TRBV20-1 and TRBJ2-1; 10 positions match TRBD2. Trimming cost V 5 bases and J 9 bases; bases outside gene matches: 10. The CDR3 consists of 14 residues. Per germline, CDR1 DFQATT and CDR2 SNEGSKA (reference sequence). CDR3 sequence: CSADPSGSRGEQFF. CDR3 sequence (DNA): TGCAGTGCTGATCCTAGCGGGAGTCGGGGTGAGCAGTTCTTC.

As for this clonotype: The junction and the germline gene differ at one end; a read error may be behind it. In DNA form, the CDR3 reads TGTGCCTTCAGTTTAGCCCGATTCACCGGGAGAGCATTCACAGATACGCAGTATTTT. The encoded protein is CAFSLARFTGRAFTDTQYF. The chain is built from TRBV10-3 and TRBJ2-3, with a possible D match to TRBD2 (6 bases). The CDR3 sequence is 19 residues long. Germline V lookup: CDR1 ENHRY, CDR2 SYGVKD.

The sample holds a few counts of this clonotype. This chain links TRBV5-1 with TRBJ2-7, with 9 bases matching TRBD1. V dropped 1 base and J dropped 2; count of bases not matched to a gene: 10. From germline, CDR1 is SGHRS and CDR2 YFSETQ. This CDR3 is built from 17 residues. The CDR3 is CASSLSHEGQGPYEQYF. DNA for the CDR3: TGCGCCAGCAGCTTGAGTCACGAGGGACAGGGACCCTACGAGCAGTACTTC.

This clonotype was observed a few times. The rearrangement links TRBV7-9 to TRBJ2-7, with TRBD2 matching 8 bases. The CDR3 runs 12 residues. The germline V gene encodes CDR1 SEHNR and CDR2 FQNEAQ (reference sequence). The V and J ends lost 4 bases and 5 bases, in that order; junction bases with no gene match: 1. CDR3 coding DNA: TGTGCCAGCAGCTCACTAGCGGACGAGCAGTACTTC. This translates into CASSSLADEQYF. The full variable domain, rest sourced from reference TRBV7-9 and TRBJ2-7, is DTGVSQNPRHKITKRGQNVTFRCDPISEHNRLYWYRQTLGQGPEFLTYFQNEAQLEKSRLLSDRFSAERPKGSFSTLEIQRTEQGDSAMYLCASSSLADEQYFGPGTRLTVT.

This clonotype was counted only a few times. The CDR3 loop reads CASSQEKGGMAEAFF. CDR3 bases: TGCGCCAGCAGCCAAGAGAAGGGAGGGATGGCTGAAGCTTTCTTT. The chain links TRBV4-3 to TRBJ1-1; D not resolved. There are 15 residues in the CDR3. CDR1 LGHNA and CDR2 YSLEER come from the germline V gene. The V end lost 0 bases, the J end lost 6 bases, and 14 bases lay between the germline ends.

V and J are TRBV5-1 and TRBJ2-2; TRBD2 aligns across 7 bases. The CDR3 is made up of 15 amino acids. Germline values: CDR1 SGHRS, CDR2 YFSETQ. The V segment lost 4 bases and the J segment 2 bases; nucleotides outside the gene matches: 5. The CDR3 region has the DNA TGCGCCAGCAGCGGCCGGGACTACAACACCGGGGAGCTGTTTTTT. This gives the protein CASSGRDYNTGELFF.

In DNA form, the CDR3 reads TGCAGTGCTAGAGATCCGCTCCATGGCGATGAGCAGTTCTTC. Its translation: CSARDPLHGDEQFF. J is TRBJ2-1 and V is TRBV20-1, with D uncertain. CDR3 size: 14 residues. Deletions cut 0 bases from V and 8 bases from J, with 14 bases between. Germline assignment: CDR1 DFQATT and CDR2 SNEGSKA (reference sequence).

The table lists this clonotype with many counts. The chain carries TRBV15 and TRBJ2-3; D call uncertain. Germline V gives CDR1 LNHNV, CDR2 YYDKDF (reference sequence). The CDR3 covers 15 residues. Trimming removed 6 bases at V and 0 bases at J, with 13 bases between. The CDR3 reads CATRAGDLSTDTQYF. CDR3 nucleotides: TGTGCCACCAGGGCTGGGGATTTGAGCACAGATACGCAGTATTTT.

The table lists this clonotype with a few counts. The V gene is TRBV5-1, the J gene TRBJ2-1, with TRBD2 identical over 7 bases. Trimming removed 4 bases from V and 4 bases from J; junction bases left unmatched: 11. CDR1 and CDR2 (germline): SGHRS, YFSETQ. The CDR3 has 16 amino acids. CDR3 nucleotides: TGCGCCAGCAGCCTCCCTGGTCCGGGACTATACAATGAGCAGTTCTTC. This sequence encodes CASSLPGPGLYNEQFF. The whole variable domain, filled in from reference TRBV5-1 and TRBJ2-1, reads KAGVTQTPRYLIKTRGQQVTLSCSPISGHRSVSWYQQTPGQGLQFLFEYFSETQRNKGNFPGRFSGRQFSNSRSEMNVSTLELGDSALYLCASSLPGPGLYNEQFFGPGTRLTVL.

Many counts were recorded for this clonotype. This chain uses TRBV7-9 with TRBJ2-1; D is perhaps TRBD1 or TRBD2 (6 bases each). Deletions cut 1 base from V and 8 bases from J, with 12 bases between. The CDR3 is 14 residues long. Germline CDR1 reads SEHNR; CDR2 reads FQNEAQ (reference sequence). CDR3: CASSLGQGRHEQFF. Written as DNA, the CDR3 is TGTGCCAGCAGCTTAGGGCAGGGGAGGCATGAGCAGTTCTTC. The full variable domain, its missing parts supplied by reference TRBV7-9 and TRBJ2-1, is DTGVSQNPRHKITKRGQNVTFRCDPISEHNRLYWYRQTLGQGPEFLTYFQNEAQLEKSRLLSDRFSAERPKGSFSTLEIQRTEQGDSAMYLCASSLGQGRHEQFFGPGTRLTVL.

The rearrangement uses TRBV7-2 and TRBJ2-7; D could derive from TRBD1 or TRBD2 (6 bases each). Trimming left V 1 base short and J 3 bases short, with 13 bases between. This CDR3 has 15 residues. The germline V gene has CDR1 SGHTA and CDR2 FQGNSA. The CDR3: CASSLGPGGDYEQYF. The CDR3 DNA reads TGTGCCAGCAGCTTAGGTCCCGGGGGCGACTACGAGCAGTACTTC.

This clonotype was seen only a few times. V is TRBV6-1 and J is TRBJ2-2; 7 nucleotides align to TRBD1. Per the germline V gene, CDR1 is MNHNS and CDR2 is SASEGT. CDR3 length: 16 residues. The V and J ends lost 3 bases and 0 bases, in that order; junction bases with no gene match: 4. DNA of the CDR3: TGTGCCAGCAGTGATGCCGGGACAGCGAACACCGGGGAGCTGTTTTTT. Translated, it gives CASSDAGTANTGELFF.

This rearrangement joins TRBV12-5 to TRBJ2-1; possible D gene TRBD2, 7 bases. Between the trimmed V and J ends, which lost 11 bases and 4 bases, there was a span of 21 bases. This CDR3 has 15 amino acids. The germline CDR1 and CDR2 sequences are LGHNT and FRNRAP. CDR3 residues: CAGGLGDYTYNEQFF. The CDR3 region has the DNA TGTGCTGGGGGGCTCGGGGACTACACTTACAATGAGCAGTTCTTC.

In its sample, this clonotype was seen a few times. The V gene is TRBV20-1, the J gene TRBJ2-1; D is unclear. With 3 bases removed from V and 0 bases from J, the gap between germline ends came to 21 bases. Germline values: CDR1 DFQATT, CDR2 SNEGSKA (reference sequence). CDR3 length: 18 amino acids. The DNA for the CDR3 is TGCAGTGCTAGGGACCCCTTAGGACGCCGCAGCTCCTACAATGAGCAGTTCTTC. It codes for CSARDPLGRRSSYNEQFF.

The chain links TRBV7-2 to TRBJ1-5; D gene ambiguous. The germline gives CDR1 SGHTA, CDR2 FQGNSA. The CDR3 runs to 15 residues. Trimming left V 3 bases short and J 2 bases short, with 11 bases between. The CDR3 DNA is TGTGCCAGCAGCTTGGGAAGGCAGGGCAATCAGCCCCAGCATTTT. Protein: CASSLGRQGNQPQHF.

This clonotype has only a few counts. CDR3 in DNA: TGTGCCAGCAGCTTGGGACCCCGACTGGATGAGCAGTTCTTC. Translated: CASSLGPRLDEQFF. This chain connects TRBV7-9 to TRBJ2-1; D could derive from TRBD1 or TRBD2 (5 bases each). The CDR3 spans 14 residues. Trimming removed 3 bases from V and 8 bases from J, with 14 bases in between. Germline V gene sequence: CDR1 SEHNR, CDR2 FQNEAQ (reference sequence).

This clonotype was seen only a few times. V and J are TRBV20-1 and TRBJ2-7; D may be TRBD1 (6 bases). Germline V gene sequence: CDR1 DFQATT, CDR2 SNEGSKA (reference sequence). The V end was cut by 3 bases, the J end by 4 bases, with 16 bases between. The CDR3 runs 14 residues. The CDR3 spells CSASRGELGYEQYF. DNA for the CDR3: TGCAGTGCTAGCAGGGGAGAATTGGGATACGAGCAGTACTTC.

This clonotype was seen a few times. This chain connects TRBV29-1 to TRBJ2-1; 12 bases are shared with TRBD2. The CDR3 sequence is 15 residues long. After removal of 0 bases from V and 10 bases from J, the junction contained 7 bases not matched to a gene. The V gene's germline CDR1 is SQVTM and CDR2 ANQGSEA. The CDR3 spells CSVEDLAGGPGEQFF. DNA of the CDR3: TGCAGCGTTGAAGATCTAGCGGGGGGGCCTGGAGAGCAGTTCTTC.

This chain links TRBV12-3 or TRBV12-4 with TRBJ1-5, with no clear D. Trimming shortened V by 4 bases and J by 0 bases, and 7 bases separated the two germline ends. The CDR3 extends over 14 amino acids. The CDR3 loop is CASSWQFSNQPQHF. The DNA of the CDR3 is TGTGCCAGCAGTTGGCAGTTTAGCAATCAGCCCCAGCATTTT.

This chain links TRBV15 with TRBJ2-5; D is undetermined. Trimming took off 0 bases at V and 7 bases at J, with 12 bases between the two ends. Germline V gene lookup returns CDR1 LNHNV and CDR2 YYDKDF (reference sequence). This CDR3 is 14 amino acids long. CDR3 protein: CATSRERSVRTQYF. CDR3 bases: TGTGCCACCAGCAGAGAACGGTCGGTACGGACCCAGTACTTC.

The table lists this clonotype with a few counts. The rearrangement uses TRBV12-3 or TRBV12-4 and TRBJ2-1, with no clear D. This CDR3 has 14 residues. V was pared by 4 bases and J by 2 bases, with 9 bases between. The CDR3 protein is CASSSREAYNEQFF. CDR3 in DNA: TGTGCCAGCAGTTCTCGTGAGGCCTACAATGAGCAGTTCTTC.